The present TCR beta chain was sequenced within a study of CD8+CD57+ T cells in acquired aplastic anemia (dated by TCRdb to about 2018). Regarding the research as a whole: Extracted DNA from sorted CD4+ and CD8+ cells averaged around 3.4 ug, ranging from about 0.18 to 27.4 ug. CD8+CD57+ expansion was defined as frequency above the mean frequency observed in healthy subjects. The study at large found these results: CD8+ Simpson's diversity did not differ significantly between patients and healthy controls (P=0.060). Some 27 CD8+ CDR3 sequences were found in both patients and controls but appeared to be highly expressed in patients and within the immunodominant clones of the patients.

V is reduced by 8 bases and J by 0 bases, leaving a spacing of 16 bases between them. CDR1 and CDR2, looked up from the germline V gene, are SNHLY and FYNNEI. From the cysteine up to the phenylalanine, the CDR3 has a length of 15 residues. Only the CDR3 portion is preserved as DNA: 45 bases, with reading frame beginning at the first base. This clonotype was counted at least ten times. It has no known antigen specificity. The input lacks base qualities; no much larger clone sits a single base away. Flow cytometry had shown CD8+CD57+ cell expansion in the patients selected for sequencing. Every patient had severe acquired aplastic anemia, diagnosed using the International Study of Aplastic Anemia and Agranulocytosis and Camitta criteria. No patient had received any therapy when blood was sampled. The study deep-sequenced TCR repertoires of sorted CD4+ and CD8+ blood T cells from severe aplastic anemia patients and healthy subjects. Patients were enrolled in the USA under clinicaltrials.gov protocols 00001620, 01623167, 00001397, 00071045, 00081523 and 00961064. Ficoll-Paque density gradient centrifugation was used to isolate peripheral blood mononuclear cells. CD4+ and CD8+ T cells were sorted by FACS or magnetic beads before DNA extraction.

Genomic DNA served as template for TCR beta VDJ combination and CDR3 sequence profiling. TCR repertoire sequencing was run on an Illumina HiSeq 2000. Processing in the source paper ran as follows. TRBV/TRBJ rearrangement plots, CDR3 size and DJ length profiles, and Simpson's diversity index were used to evaluate the repertoires. The immunodominant clone was defined as the most abundant DNA sequence in deep sequencing data. CDR3 amino acid sequences were screened for sharing across subjects and were compared with published repertoires and the VDJdb database. The public reads were run again by TCRdb, first through fastp at Q25 and then through MiXCR, and only productive beta chains were kept. Entries that share a CDR3 protein sequence are merged under the most common genes and DNA. The V and J calls and clone size come from TCRdb's table, not from the authors' own analysis. In all, the sample holds 450,000 to 600,000 distinct CDR3 sequences, and more than 25% of those were seen once. The ten largest clonotypes hold 0.75% to 0.95% of the sample.

Sequenced: sorted CD4+, CD8+, or CD8+CD57+ T cells (not recorded which) from PBMCs. The chain uses TRBV2 and TRBJ1-1; the D gene lacks a confident call. The sequence came from a human donor with aplastic anemia. The DNA sequence is given as TGTGCCAGCGGAAGTTGGAGCATTATGAACACTGAAGCTTTCTTT. It translates to CASGSWSIMNTEAFF.